What follows are 21 T cell receptor beta chains derived from one specimen sequenced in a study of shared clonotypes between healthy human individuals. Repertoires were generated with immunoSEQ multiplex PCR, while TCRdb's copy carries only in-frame clones and drops some. The sample lists a few hundred thousand clones; about 80% were seen once. Sequencing input: PBMCs. Receptors originate from a woman aged 40 to 50 in good health. Some clones in this sample may be carry-over from other donors' samples.

This chain links TRBV30 with TRBJ2-1; D gene uncertain. The germline V gene encodes CDR1 GTSNPN and CDR2 SVGIG (reference sequence). V was trimmed by 4 bases and J by 8 bases, leaving 21 bases between them. The CDR3 is 15 amino acids. CDR3 in DNA: TGTGCCTGGAATGGGCAGCTTCCTAGAGTGGATGAGCAGTTCTTC. It translates to CAWNGQLPRVDEQFF.

Turning to this clone: Other DNA variants within this sample encode the same CDR3. The chain carries TRBV30 and TRBJ1-3; TRBD1 aligns across 7 bases. Germline V gives CDR1 GTSNPN, CDR2 SVGIG (reference sequence). Losses at the gene ends were 5 bases for V and 4 bases for J; bases not matched to a gene: 5. The CDR3 extends over 13 amino acids. The CDR3 nucleotides read TGTGCCTGGTCGACAGGGTCGGGAAACACCATATATTTT. Its protein product is CAWSTGSGNTIYF.

The chain recombines TRBV2 with TRBJ1-4, with D perhaps TRBD1 (6 bases). V was pared by 8 bases and J by 7 bases, with 14 bases between. There are 13 residues in the CDR3. Germline CDR1 SNHLY, CDR2 FYNNEI. CDR3 in DNA: TGTGCCAGCCTTGGGGGCGGCGTTGAAAAACTGTTTTTT. Its translation is CASLGGGVEKLFF.

The rearrangement joins TRBV6-5 to TRBJ1-1; the match to TRBD1 covers 7 bases. The V gene's germline CDR1 is MNHEY and CDR2 SVGAGI. The CDR3 is 15 residues long. V lost 6 bases, J lost 2 bases, and 9 bases stayed unmatched. The CDR3 DNA follows: TGTGCCAGCAGACCTGGGACAGCAGCTAACACTGAAGCTTTCTTT. Amino acids: CASRPGTAANTEAFF.

The chain uses TRBV28 and TRBJ2-5, with D unresolved. V was shortened by 5 bases and J by 0 bases, with 10 bases between the two germline ends. In germline, CDR1 is MDHEN, CDR2 SYDVKM. The CDR3 consists of 14 residues. Here the CDR3 DNA reads TGTGCCAGCAGTCTAGGGATACACCAAGAGACCCAGTACTTC. Translated: CASSLGIHQETQYF.

The chain recombines TRBV25-1 with TRBJ1-2; D might be TRBD1 (6 bases). There are 13 residues in the CDR3. CDR1 MGHDK and CDR2 SYGVNS come from the germline V gene. V shed 7 bases and J shed 4 bases, with 13 bases lying between them. The CDR3 nucleotides read TGTGCCAGCAACGAACAGGGAGGCTATGGCTACACCTTC. The encoded protein is CASNEQGGYGYTF.

V usage is TRBV11-1 and J usage is TRBJ2-7, with 9 bases fitting TRBD2. The J segment lost 9 bases and the V segment lost 5 bases, leaving 8 bases of the junction unmatched. This CDR3 spans 13 amino acids. The germline V gene has CDR1 SGHAT and CDR2 FQDESV (reference sequence). The CDR3 bases are TGTGCCAGCAGCAACCCGGGACTAGCAGCGCAGTACTTC. Its protein is CASSNPGLAAQYF. Full variable domain (remainder filled in from reference TRBV11-1 and TRBJ2-7): EAEVAQSPRYKITEKSQAVAFWCDPISGHATLYWYRQILGQGPELLVQFQDESVVDDSQLPKDRFSAERLKGVDSTLKIQPAELGDSAMYLCASSNPGLAAQYFGPGTRLTVT.

The CDR3 DNA follows: TGTGCCAGCAGGGTCGGACAGGGGGCCTACGAGCAGTACTTC. Translated, it gives CASRVGQGAYEQYF. The chain links TRBV6-5 to TRBJ2-7; TRBD1 aligns across 10 bases. The V segment lost 6 bases and the J segment 2 bases; nucleotides outside the gene matches: 4. Germline V gives CDR1 MNHEY, CDR2 SVGAGI. The CDR3 is 14 amino acids.

The CDR3 sequence: CASSLIFQLGDSSYEQYF. CDR3 bases: TGCGCCAGCAGCTTGATTTTCCAGCTTGGGGACTCCTCCTACGAGCAGTACTTC. This chain joins TRBV5-1 and TRBJ2-7; maybe TRBD2 (6 bases). The V gene lost 1 base and the J gene lost 0 bases, with 20 bases spanning the gap. The CDR3 is 18 amino acids. CDR1 is SGHRS and CDR2 is YFSETQ in the germline V gene.

CDR3 amino acids: CAWSPLLGYEQYF. In nucleotides, the CDR3 is TGTGCCTGGAGTCCACTGTTGGGGTACGAGCAGTACTTC. This chain uses TRBV30 with TRBJ2-7; no definite D call. The ends were cut back, 2 bases at V and 4 bases at J, with 12 bases in the middle. From germline, CDR1 is GTSNPN and CDR2 SVGIG (reference sequence). CDR3 length: 13 amino acids.

The rearrangement uses TRBV5-6 and TRBJ2-5, with no clear D. CDR1 and CDR2 (germline): SGHDT, YYEEEE. This CDR3 spans 14 amino acids. Deletions cut 0 bases from V and 7 bases from J, with 13 bases between. CDR3: CASSLDFIGGTQYF. As DNA, the CDR3 is TGTGCCAGCAGCTTGGACTTCATCGGTGGGACCCAGTACTTC.

This chain connects TRBV2 to TRBJ1-2; D not resolved. V lost 6 bases and J 2 bases, leaving 7 bases between the germline ends. Germline V gives CDR1 SNHLY, CDR2 FYNNEI. The CDR3 has 12 residues. The CDR3 loop is CASSWGNYGYTF. DNA for the CDR3: TGTGCCAGCAGCTGGGGAAACTATGGCTACACCTTC.

To note about this clone: Additional DNA sequences in this sample encode the identical CDR3. This rearrangement joins TRBV5-4 to TRBJ1-2; D uncertain. Looked up from germline, CDR1 is SGHNT and CDR2 is YYREEE (reference sequence). The V end lost 5 bases, the J end lost 4 bases, and 9 bases lay between the germline ends. The length of the CDR3 is 12 residues. The CDR3 DNA reads as TGTGCCAGCAGTCTCGACGGCTATGGCTACACCTTC. As protein: CASSLDGYGYTF.

CDR3 region: CASSLAGEANEKLFF. CDR3 in DNA: TGTGCCAGCAGTTTGGCAGGGGAAGCTAATGAAAAACTGTTTTTT. The rearrangement links TRBV27 to TRBJ1-4; perhaps TRBD1 as D (6 bases). This CDR3 comprises 15 residues. Germline V gene lookup returns CDR1 MNHEY and CDR2 SMNVEV (reference sequence). Trimming left V 3 bases short and J 3 bases short, with 11 bases between.

V usage is TRBV2 and J usage is TRBJ2-3; maybe TRBD2 (7 bases). V was trimmed by 2 bases and J by 1 base, leaving 13 bases between them. The CDR3 contains 16 residues. CDR1 and CDR2 (germline): SNHLY, FYNNEI. The CDR3 DNA follows: TGTGCCAGCAGTGAAACGGGGGGACAAGGCACAGATACGCAGTATTTT. Protein sequence: CASSETGGQGTDTQYF.

The chain is built from TRBV5-1 and TRBJ2-2; TRBD2 might be the D (5 bases). The CDR3 is 15 residues long. The germline gives CDR1 SGHRS, CDR2 YFSETQ. The V gene lost 1 base and the J gene lost 5 bases, with 12 bases spanning the gap. Here the CDR3 reads CASSLIASRTGELFF. CDR3 sequence (DNA): TGCGCCAGCAGCTTGATTGCTAGCCGAACCGGGGAGCTGTTTTTT. The variable domain in full, completed from reference TRBV5-1 and TRBJ2-2, reads KAGVTQTPRYLIKTRGQQVTLSCSPISGHRSVSWYQQTPGQGLQFLFEYFSETQRNKGNFPGRFSGRQFSNSRSEMNVSTLELGDSALYLCASSLIASRTGELFFGEGSRLTVL.

Turning to this clone: A far larger clone lies a single base away; this is likely a read error. The chain joins TRBV18 to TRBJ2-6; 10 nucleotides match TRBD2. The CDR3 spans 19 residues. CDR1 and CDR2 from the germline V gene are KGHSH and LQKENI. V lost 1 base and J lost 1; bases outside the gene matches: 7. CDR3 region: CASSPLAPAGGSGANVLTF. As DNA, the CDR3 is TGTGCCAGCTCACCACTCGCACCAGCGGGAGGGTCTGGGGCCAACGTCCTGACTTTC.

J is TRBJ2-7 and V is TRBV5-1; a weak D match, TRBD2 (6 bases). This CDR3 region has 12 residues. Germline CDR1 SGHRS, CDR2 YFSETQ. V lost 4 bases and J 8 bases, leaving 13 bases between the germline ends. DNA of the CDR3: TGCGCCAGCAGCCTCCCCCGGGAGAAGCAGTACTTC. Its translation is CASSLPREKQYF.

This clone was picked up a small number of times. The chain has TRBV6-1 and TRBJ1-5; D possibly corresponds to TRBD1 (5 bases). This CDR3 comprises 14 residues. V lost 4 bases and J lost 7, with 14 bases in between. Germline values: CDR1 MNHNS, CDR2 SASEGT. The CDR3 DNA is TGTGCCAGCAGTGTACAGGAGGGTCGACAGCCCCAGCATTTT. Its translation: CASSVQEGRQPQHF.

This chain joins TRBV7-8 and TRBJ2-1; TRBD2 matches 7 bases. Germline CDR1 SGHVS, CDR2 FQNEAQ. Germline trimming cut 5 bases from V and 5 bases from J; bases unmatched to any gene: 9. The CDR3 runs to 15 residues. The CDR3 spells CASSRGGADHNEQFF. In nucleotides, the CDR3 is TGTGCCAGCAGCAGGGGAGGGGCGGACCACAATGAGCAGTTCTTC.

This clone was seen just once. The chain has TRBV5-1 and TRBJ2-5; D not certain. V lost 4 bases to trimming and J lost 5 bases, with 9 bases between them. Germline V CDR1 and CDR2: SGHRS, YFSETQ. The CDR3 totals 12 residues. CDR3 DNA sequence: TGCGCCAGCAGCCGAAATACGGAGACCCAGTACTTC. Its translation: CASSRNTETQYF.